This TCR beta chain comes out of a study of cytomegalovirus exposure and HLA in healthy donors (dated by TCRdb to between 2016 and 2019). In terms of the full investigation: An earlier analysis of some 600 of the donors reported about 300 Gb of sequence data and 117 million unique TCR beta sequences obtained from around 190 million T cells. Roughly 300 gigabases of sequencing data and 70 million to 100 million unique TCR sequences made up an early release that covered 500 to 650 HLA-typed donors. Of the approximately 400 genotyped donors, less than 85% were placed in the genetic ancestry cluster associated with self-reported Caucasian donors. The aim of the study was to test whether cataloging public T cell receptors could identify signatures of past pathogen exposure. The study used immunosequencing to profile the T cell repertoires of about 670 subjects and linked those repertoires to cytomegalovirus serostatus. A separate validation cohort of approximately 130 different subjects was used in addition to the roughly 670-subject first cohort. The study combined high-throughput TCR immunosequencing, statistical association of individual TCRs with disease status, and machine learning to predict cytomegalovirus infection status. In a later analysis, previously published TCR beta repertoires from 666 donors were re-analyzed and high-resolution HLA genotyping was added so that TCR occurrence patterns could be studied. Rather than using new phenotypic data, the later analysis identified candidate immune exposures from TCR beta sequences and from how often those sequences occurred across donors. An earlier analysis of about 600 of the donors used high-throughput TCR beta sequencing to judge whether each TCR beta V gene segment behaved as functional or pseudogenic. Donor age, sex, ethnicity and CMV serostatus were collected together with the repertoire data. Genome-wide SNP genotypes for about 60% of the 666 donors were used in a later genetic analysis, which treated that subset as a discovery cohort. Every repertoire in the discovery cohort had been generated on one and the same sequencing platform. HLA typing covered class I and class II loci at four-digit resolution. Typing coverage varied by locus: about 620-630 donors for A, B, C, DRB1 and DQB1; roughly 520 for DQA1; approximately 610 for DPA1; 400 to 480 for DPB1. Because of strong linkage in the cohort, a few DR-DQ haplotypes were treated as single units for association and clustering. Across about 380 genotyped donors of the cohort, an average of approximately 240,000 unique TCR beta nucleotide sequences per donor were sequenced, and approximately 19% of those sequences were non-productive. Study-wide conclusions, independent of this receptor: A further reported finding was that TCR beta sequences accurately predicted the HLA-A and HLA-B alleles for most subjects in the first cohort. The classifier was reported to diagnose cytomegalovirus status with high specificity and sensitivity in both the original cohort and the validation cohort. A cluster of highly shared sequence variants was judged likely to be a technical artifact of the sequencing pipeline. In vitro tests confirmed that three of the cytomegalovirus-associated TCR beta chains recognize cytomegalovirus antigens. Because counts were too low, roughly 17 rarely observed V segments, including chromosome 9 orphons, were left out of the earlier analysis of about 500 of the donors. Roughly uniform sequencing depth across donors was assumed in presence/absence analyses, although this assumption may not hold. It was suggested by the authors that the approach could potentially be generalized to other disease states and immunological phenotypes. The cohort was sequenced for TCR beta chains only, and without alpha or paired-chain data the features that could be detected were limited. According to a later genetic analysis, donors in an Asian-associated ancestry cluster had fewer N-insertions in productive TCRs than the roughly 700-donor mean. According to a later analysis, parvovirus B19, influenza, CMV and Epstein-Barr virus appeared linked to several top co-occurrence clusters. Linkage disequilibrium might explain the correlated functional status among segregating V segments, but an unknown experimental factor could not be excluded. The study listed 164 TCR beta chains as associated with cytomegalovirus. A later analysis found that HLA-associated TCR beta chains were more clonally expanded and had lower generation probabilities than equally common non-associated chains. HLA typing was unavailable for some donors at each locus, so association tests used only the typed subset. In an earlier analysis of 450 to 750 of the donors, most TCR beta V segments appeared in productive rearrangements about 87% or about 30% of the time, broadly matching IMGT annotations. Strong co-occurrence of HLA alleles, especially DR and DQ, made assigning TCR associations to individual alleles difficult. In a later analysis, 16,951 TCR beta sequences were associated with specific HLA alleles at a false discovery rate of 0.05. According to a later analysis, most CMV-associated TCR beta chains appeared to be HLA-restricted, and the HLA associations seemed to be driven largely by CMV exposure. While some public TCRs were present in many individuals, most TCR sequences turned up only very rarely across donors. For the cohort, immune exposure information was limited to CMV serostatus. According to a later analysis, TCR association rates differed among HLA loci, with DRB1 alleles showing the most associated TCRs and HLA-C alleles showing the fewest. A later genetic analysis associated a missense DCLRE1C variant with V-gene and J-gene trimming of TCR beta chains, and an independent cohort replicated the association. Some IMGT-functional V segments, including TRBV6-2 and TRBV6-3, could not be distinguished by the 87-base-pair reads and were therefore excluded.

For this clone: The antigen it recognizes is unknown. Base qualities are missing; no much larger clone stands one base away.

The cohort comprised some 700 healthy bone marrow donors. At the time of sampling, every cohort member was nominally healthy, though immune exposures that went unrecorded were likely present. The donor tested CMV seropositive, placing the donor among the 290 or so seropositive members of the cohort. A peripheral blood sample was collected from each donor, and TCR beta sequencing was performed on peripheral blood mononuclear cells. The Qiagen DNeasy Blood Extraction Kit was used to extract genomic DNA from the blood cell samples. The library was built by means of the immunoSEQ multiplex PCR assay. The multiplex PCR relied on a mix of 60 forward primers for TCR Vbeta segments and 13 reverse primers for TCR Jbeta segments. The CDR3 region of rearranged TCR beta genes was amplified from genomic DNA by a multiplex PCR assay. The Illumina HiSeq System was used to sequence the amplified TCR beta libraries as 87-base-pair reads. The study's own analysis went as follows. Across the 700 or so repertoires, a later analysis counted approximately 75 million unique TCR beta chains, roughly 11 million of which were shared by at least two donors. Raw reads were error-corrected and collapsed into unique sequences with a nearest-neighbor algorithm that merged closely related sequences to remove PCR and sequencing errors. CDR3 sequences were aligned to IMGT reference sequences to assign V, D and J gene segments. For a sequence to be retained, at least a six-nucleotide match to both a V gene segment and a J gene segment was required. A rearrangement counted as productive if the CDR3 had no stop codons and remained in frame with V and J, and every other rearrangement counted as non-productive. CDR3 was defined according to IMGT convention as the region running from the second conserved V-encoded cysteine to the conserved J-encoded phenylalanine. The earlier analysis of about 640 of the donors excluded any sequence lacking an unambiguous match to a single V gene segment. In an earlier analysis of 587 of the donors, a V segment was called functional when productive rearrangements were above 56.7%, and segregating when the standard deviation between donors exceeded 5%. To diagnose cytomegalovirus status from the catalog of TCR beta chain sequences, a statistical classification framework was built. A later analysis assigned V and J genes by comparing TCR nucleotide sequences with IMGT/GENE-DB human TR gene sequences. A later analysis assigned CDR3 sequences and most-parsimonious VDJ recombination scenarios with the TCRdist pipeline. In a later analysis, each TCR beta chain was defined by its CDR3 amino acid sequence together with its V-gene family, and reads without a unique V-gene family were excluded. To address suspected cross-contamination and a sequencing artifact, a later analysis removed around 590 highly shared, low-generation-probability nucleotide sequences. For each public chain, a later analysis derived a clonal expansion index from normalized ranks of inferred template counts within each repertoire. A later analysis computed generation probabilities with a VDJ recombination model fitted to out-of-frame rearrangements, and checked the results against IGoR. A later analysis scored TCR-TCR, TCR-HLA and TCR-CMV co-occurrence with hypergeometric tests, applying a repertoire-size bias correction to TCR pairs. To estimate false discovery rates, a later analysis permuted the HLA or CMV assignments 20 times. A later analysis grouped co-occurring TCRs with DBSCAN, adding TCRdist sequence similarity when clustering within HLA-allele-positive subsets. Repertoires with fewer than 30,000 or more than 120,000 public chains, plus five repertoires with anomalous nucleotide sharing, were excluded from co-occurrence clustering. TCRdb's version of the immuneACCESS table is confined to in-frame rearrangements and falls short of the full clone set. An unresolved V gene accounts for under half of the shortfall where checked; the remainder is of unknown origin. Clone size and V and J calls were adopted from that table, with D and trimming inferred from the DNA. Across this sample there are around 150,000 clones, with 80% to 90% seen only once. The leading ten clones occupy approximately 8.5% of the sample.

CDR1 and CDR2 are drawn from the germline V gene: MDHEN, SYDVKM. The CDR3, cysteine through phenylalanine, is 15 amino acids long. Only the CDR3 region is kept as DNA, spanning 45 bases read in frame from base 1. The germline ends are 12 bases apart after V is trimmed by 3 bases and J by 6 bases. The material sequenced was PBMCs. The V and J segments used are TRBV28 and TRBJ1-6; TRBD1 might be the D gene, on 5 matching bases. The clonotype originates from a man younger than 30 in good health and CMV-seropositive. The CDR3 reads CASSFTGGANSPLHF. The sequence in DNA is TGTGCCAGCAGTTTTACCGGCGGGGCTAATTCACCCCTCCACTTT.